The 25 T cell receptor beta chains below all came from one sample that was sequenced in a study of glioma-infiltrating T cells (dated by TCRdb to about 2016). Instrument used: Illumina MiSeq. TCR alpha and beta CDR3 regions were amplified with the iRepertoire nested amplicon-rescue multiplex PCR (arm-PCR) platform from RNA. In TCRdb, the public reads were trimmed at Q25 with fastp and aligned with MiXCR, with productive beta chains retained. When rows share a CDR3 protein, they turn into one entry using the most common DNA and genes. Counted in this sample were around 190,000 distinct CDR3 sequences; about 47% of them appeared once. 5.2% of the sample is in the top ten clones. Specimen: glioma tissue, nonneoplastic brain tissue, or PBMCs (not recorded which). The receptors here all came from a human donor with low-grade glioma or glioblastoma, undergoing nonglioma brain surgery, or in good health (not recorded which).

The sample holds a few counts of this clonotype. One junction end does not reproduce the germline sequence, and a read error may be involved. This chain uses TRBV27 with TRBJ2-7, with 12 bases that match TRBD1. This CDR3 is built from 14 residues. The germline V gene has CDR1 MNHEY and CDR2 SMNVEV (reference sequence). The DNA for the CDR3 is TGTGCCGGCAGTTTAGGGACAGGGGGCGCAGGGCAGTACTTC. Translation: CAGSLGTGGAGQYF.

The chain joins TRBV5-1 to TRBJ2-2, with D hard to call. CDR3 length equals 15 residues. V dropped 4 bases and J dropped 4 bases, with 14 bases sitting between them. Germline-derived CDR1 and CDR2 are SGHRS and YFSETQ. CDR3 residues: CASSPITTFTGELFF. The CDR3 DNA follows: TGCGCCAGCAGCCCCATTACTACCTTCACCGGGGAGCTGTTTTTT.

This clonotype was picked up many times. The CDR3 loop reads CASSYSRELFNEQFF. DNA for the CDR3: TGTGCCAGCAGTTACTCGCGGGAGCTCTTCAATGAGCAGTTCTTC. This rearrangement joins TRBV6-2 or TRBV6-3 to TRBJ2-1, with TRBD2 matching 7 bases. V was clipped by 0 bases and J by 6 bases; unmatched bases: 5. The germline V gene has CDR1 MNHEY and CDR2 SVGEGT. The CDR3 contains 15 residues.

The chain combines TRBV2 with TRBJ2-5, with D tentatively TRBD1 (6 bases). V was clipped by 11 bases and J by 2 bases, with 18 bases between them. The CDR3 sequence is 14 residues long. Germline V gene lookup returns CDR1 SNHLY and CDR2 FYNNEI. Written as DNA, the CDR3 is TGTGCCGGGGGCTCGGAGCGCTCTCAAGAGACCCAGTACTTC. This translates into CAGGSERSQETQYF.

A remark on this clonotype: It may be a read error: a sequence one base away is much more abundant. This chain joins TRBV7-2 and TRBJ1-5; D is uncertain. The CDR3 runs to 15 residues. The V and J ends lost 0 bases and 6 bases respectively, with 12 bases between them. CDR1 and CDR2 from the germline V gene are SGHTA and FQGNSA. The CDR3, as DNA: TGTGCCAGCAGCTTAGCGATTGTGGAAAGTCAGCCCCAGCATTTT. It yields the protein CASSLAIVESQPQHF.

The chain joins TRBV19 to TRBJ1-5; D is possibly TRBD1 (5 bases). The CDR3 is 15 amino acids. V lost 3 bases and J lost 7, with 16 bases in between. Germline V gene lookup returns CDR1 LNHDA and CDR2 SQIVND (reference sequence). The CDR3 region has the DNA TGTGCCAGTAGTATTGAGGGGCATGGAGGACAGCCCCAGCATTTT. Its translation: CASSIEGHGGQPQHF.

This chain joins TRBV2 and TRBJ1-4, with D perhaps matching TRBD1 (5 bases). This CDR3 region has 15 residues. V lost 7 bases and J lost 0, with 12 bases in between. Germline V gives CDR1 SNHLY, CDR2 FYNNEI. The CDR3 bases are TGTGCCAGCACGGCACAGGTGGCAACTAATGAAAAACTGTTTTTT. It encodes CASTAQVATNEKLFF.

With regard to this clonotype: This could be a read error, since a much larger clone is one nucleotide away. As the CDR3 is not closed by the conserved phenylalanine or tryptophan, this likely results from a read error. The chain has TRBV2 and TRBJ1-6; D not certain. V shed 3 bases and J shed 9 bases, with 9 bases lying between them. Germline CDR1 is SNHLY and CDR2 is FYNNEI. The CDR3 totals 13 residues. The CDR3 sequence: CASSDTNISPLHL. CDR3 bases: TGTGCCAGCAGTGACACAAATATTTCACCCCTCCACCTT.

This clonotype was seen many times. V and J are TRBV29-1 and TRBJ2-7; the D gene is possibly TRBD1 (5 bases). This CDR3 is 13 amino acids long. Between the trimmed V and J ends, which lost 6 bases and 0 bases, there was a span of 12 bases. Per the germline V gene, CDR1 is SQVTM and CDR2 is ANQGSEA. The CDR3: CSVGVQGSYEQYF. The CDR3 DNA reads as TGCAGCGTCGGCGTCCAGGGCTCCTACGAGCAGTACTTC.

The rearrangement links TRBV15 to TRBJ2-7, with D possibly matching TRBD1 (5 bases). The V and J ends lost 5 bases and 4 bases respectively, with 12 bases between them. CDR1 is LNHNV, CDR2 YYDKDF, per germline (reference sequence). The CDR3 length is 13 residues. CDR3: CATSFGAVYEQYF. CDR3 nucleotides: TGTGCCACCAGCTTTGGGGCTGTTTACGAGCAGTACTTC.

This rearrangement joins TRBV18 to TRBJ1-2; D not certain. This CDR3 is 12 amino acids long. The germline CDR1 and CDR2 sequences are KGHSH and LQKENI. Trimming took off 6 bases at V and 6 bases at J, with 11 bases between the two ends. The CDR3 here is CASSPGRDGYTF. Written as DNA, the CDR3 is TGTGCCAGCTCTCCCGGCAGAGATGGCTACACCTTC.

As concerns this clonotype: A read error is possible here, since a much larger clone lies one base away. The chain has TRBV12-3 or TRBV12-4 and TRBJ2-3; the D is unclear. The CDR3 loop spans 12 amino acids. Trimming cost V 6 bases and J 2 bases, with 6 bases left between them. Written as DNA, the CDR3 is TGTGCCAGCAGGACAAACACAGATACGCAGTATTTT. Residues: CASRTNTDTQYF.

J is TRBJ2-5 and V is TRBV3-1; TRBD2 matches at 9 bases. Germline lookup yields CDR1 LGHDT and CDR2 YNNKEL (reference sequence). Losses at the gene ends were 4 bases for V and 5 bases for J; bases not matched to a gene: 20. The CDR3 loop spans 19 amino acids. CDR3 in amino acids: CASSPRGVPLAGSGETQYF. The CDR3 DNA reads TGTGCCAGCAGCCCCCGGGGGGTCCCGCTAGCGGGGTCTGGGGAGACCCAGTACTTC.

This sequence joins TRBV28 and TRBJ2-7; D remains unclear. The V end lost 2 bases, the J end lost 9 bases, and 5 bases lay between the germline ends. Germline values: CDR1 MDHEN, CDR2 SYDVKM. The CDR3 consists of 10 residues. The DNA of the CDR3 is TGTGCCAGCAGTTTAAACTTGCAGTACTTC. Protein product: CASSLNLQYF.

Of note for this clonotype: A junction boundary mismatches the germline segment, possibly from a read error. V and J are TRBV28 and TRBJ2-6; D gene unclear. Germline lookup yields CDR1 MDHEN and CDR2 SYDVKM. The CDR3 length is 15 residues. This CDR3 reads CGSSFGVYGANVLTF. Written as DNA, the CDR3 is TGTGGCAGCAGTTTTGGGGTTTATGGGGCCAACGTCCTGACTTTC.

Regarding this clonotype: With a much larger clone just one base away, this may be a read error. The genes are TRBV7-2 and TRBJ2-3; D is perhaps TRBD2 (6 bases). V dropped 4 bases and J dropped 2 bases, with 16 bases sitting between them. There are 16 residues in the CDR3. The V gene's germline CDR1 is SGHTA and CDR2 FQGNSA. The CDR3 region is CASSSQVLAHTDTQYF. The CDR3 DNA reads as TGTGCCAGCAGCTCCCAAGTACTAGCACACACAGATACGCAGTATTTT. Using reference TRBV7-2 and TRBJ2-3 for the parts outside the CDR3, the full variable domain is GAGVSQSPSNKVTEKGKDVELRCDPISGHTALYWYRQSLGQGLEFLIYFQGNSAPDKSGLPSDRFSAERTGGSVSTLTIQRTQQEDSAVYLCASSSQVLAHTDTQYFGPGTRLTVL.

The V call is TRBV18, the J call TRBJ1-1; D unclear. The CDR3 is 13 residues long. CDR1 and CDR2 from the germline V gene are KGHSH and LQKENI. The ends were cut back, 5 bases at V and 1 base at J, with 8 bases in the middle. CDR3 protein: CASSGRTNTEAFF. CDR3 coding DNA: TGTGCCAGCTCAGGTAGGACGAACACTGAAGCTTTCTTT.

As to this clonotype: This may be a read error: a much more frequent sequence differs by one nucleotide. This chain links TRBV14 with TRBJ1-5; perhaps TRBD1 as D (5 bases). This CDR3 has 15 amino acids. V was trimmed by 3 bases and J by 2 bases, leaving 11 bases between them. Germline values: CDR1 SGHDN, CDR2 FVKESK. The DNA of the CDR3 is TGTGCCAGCAGCCACCGGGACGTTGGCAATCAGCCCCAGCATTTT. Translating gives CASSHRDVGNQPQHF.

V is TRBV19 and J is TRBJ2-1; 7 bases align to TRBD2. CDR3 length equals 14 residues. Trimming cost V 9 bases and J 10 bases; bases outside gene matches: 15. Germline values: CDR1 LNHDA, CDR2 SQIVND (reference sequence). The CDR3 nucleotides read TGTGCCAGCCGTACGGGCGGGAGCTCCTACGAGCAGTTCTTC. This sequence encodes CASRTGGSSYEQFF.

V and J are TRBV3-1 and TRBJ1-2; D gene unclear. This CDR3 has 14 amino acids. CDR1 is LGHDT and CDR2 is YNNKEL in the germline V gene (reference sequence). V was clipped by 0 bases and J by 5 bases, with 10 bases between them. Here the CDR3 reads CASSQDRAGYGYTF. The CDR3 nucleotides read TGTGCCAGCAGCCAAGATCGTGCGGGGTATGGCTACACCTTC.

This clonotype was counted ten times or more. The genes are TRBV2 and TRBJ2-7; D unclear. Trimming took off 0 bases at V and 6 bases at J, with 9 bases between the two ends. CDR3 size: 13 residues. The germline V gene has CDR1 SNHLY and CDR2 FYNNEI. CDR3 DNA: TGTGCCAGCAGTGAAGCCCTTCGAGGCGAGCAGTACTTC. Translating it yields CASSEALRGEQYF.

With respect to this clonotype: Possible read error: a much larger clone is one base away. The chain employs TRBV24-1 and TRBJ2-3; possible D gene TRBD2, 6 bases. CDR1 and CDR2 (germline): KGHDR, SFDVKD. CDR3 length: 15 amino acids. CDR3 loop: CATSAEGLGRDTKYF. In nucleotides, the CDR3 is TGTGCCACCTCAGCAGAGGGACTGGGGAGAGATACGAAGTATTTT.

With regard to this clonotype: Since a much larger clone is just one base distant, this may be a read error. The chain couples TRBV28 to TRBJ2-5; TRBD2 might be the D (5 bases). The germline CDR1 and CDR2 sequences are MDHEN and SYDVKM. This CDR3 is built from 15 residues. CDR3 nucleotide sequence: TGTGACAGCGGTACAGTAACTAGGTCCCAAGAGACCCAGTACTTC. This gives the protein CDSGTVTRSQETQYF. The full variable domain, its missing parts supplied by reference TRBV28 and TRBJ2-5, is DVKVTQSSRYLVKRTGEKVFLECVQDMDHENMFWYRQDPGLGLRLIYFSYDVKMKEKGDIPEGYSVSREKKERFSLILESASTNQTSMYLCDSGTVTRSQETQYFGPGTRLLVL.

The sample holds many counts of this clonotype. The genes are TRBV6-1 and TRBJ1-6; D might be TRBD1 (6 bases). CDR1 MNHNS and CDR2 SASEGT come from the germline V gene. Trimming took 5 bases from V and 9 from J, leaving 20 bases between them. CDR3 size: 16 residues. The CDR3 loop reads CASSSLQTGTGSPLHF. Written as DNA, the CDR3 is TGTGCCAGCAGTTCCCTACAAACAGGGACGGGTTCACCCCTCCACTTT.

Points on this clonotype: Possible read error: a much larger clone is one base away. CDR3 nucleotide sequence: TGCAGTGCTAGAGATGTCGGTAGCTGGAGTTCCTACAATGAGCAGTTCTTC. Translating it yields CSARDVGSWSSYNEQFF. V gene TRBV20-1 combines with J gene TRBJ2-1; D remains unclear. This CDR3 region has 17 residues. The germline V gene encodes CDR1 DFQATT and CDR2 SNEGSKA (reference sequence). V gave up 0 bases and J gave up 1 base, with 16 bases separating them.